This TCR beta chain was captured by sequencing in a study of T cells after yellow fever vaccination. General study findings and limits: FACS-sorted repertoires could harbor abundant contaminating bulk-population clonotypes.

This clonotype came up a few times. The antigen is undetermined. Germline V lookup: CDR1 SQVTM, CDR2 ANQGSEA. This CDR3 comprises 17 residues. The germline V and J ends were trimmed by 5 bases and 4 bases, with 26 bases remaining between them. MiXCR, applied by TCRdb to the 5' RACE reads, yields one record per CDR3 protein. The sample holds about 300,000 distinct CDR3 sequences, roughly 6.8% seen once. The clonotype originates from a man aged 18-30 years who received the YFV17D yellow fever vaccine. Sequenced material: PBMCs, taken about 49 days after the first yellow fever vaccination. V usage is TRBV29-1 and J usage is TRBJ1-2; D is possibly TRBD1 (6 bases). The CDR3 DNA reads TGCAGCGTTCCCATCCCGATTTACAGGGACCATTTCTATGGCTACACCTTC. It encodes CSVPIPIYRDHFYGYTF. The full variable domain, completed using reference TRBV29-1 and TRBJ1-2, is SAVISQKPSRDICQRGTSLTIQCQVDSQVTMMFWYRQQPGQSLTLIATANQGSEATYESGFVIDKFPISRPNLTFSTLTVSNMSPEDSSIYLCSVPIPIYRDHFYGYTFGSGTRLTVV.